This T cell receptor beta chain was captured in a study of blood T cells in healthy people across ages. This clonotype was seen a handful of times. Per germline, CDR1 MNHNS and CDR2 SASEGT. The CDR3 has 15 residues. The V end was cut by 3 bases, the J end by 1 base, with 13 bases between. Alongside a J-beta primer mix, a sample-barcoded 5' primer served in a second PCR lasting roughly 7 to 11 cycles. A single record per CDR3 protein comes from TCRdb applying MiXCR to the 5' RACE reads. This table holds around 1,800,000 distinct CDR3 sequences, 30% to 40% found once. The sample consisted of blood. The TCR comes from a human donor in good health. The J gene is TRBJ2-7, the V gene TRBV6-1, with D maybe TRBD2 (6 bases). CDR3 residues: CASSDRAGISYEQYF. The DNA of the CDR3 is TGTGCCAGCAGTGACCGGGCGGGAATATCCTACGAGCAGTACTTC.